This T cell receptor (beta chain) was recovered during a study of blood T cells in healthy people across ages. It was with a sample-barcoded 5' primer and a J-beta primer mix that a second PCR of roughly 7 to 12 cycles was run. In TCRdb, the 5' RACE reads were re-called with MiXCR into one record per CDR3 protein. The repertoire has about 1.4 million distinct CDR3 sequences, approximately 63% of them found once; the top ten carry more than 6%. In terms of origin and age, donors were healthy Caucasian individuals from Russia aged roughly 6 to 95. PBMCs numbering at least 6 million were isolated per sample. The CDR3 is 13 residues long. Germline V lookup: CDR1 ENHRY, CDR2 SYGVKD. Trimming removed 2 bases from V and 5 bases from J, with 9 bases in between. On this clonotype itself: Its antigen is as yet unknown.

Findings and limits, study-wide: Strongly correlated with naive T cell percentage was TCR beta diversity.

The chain joins TRBV10-3 to TRBJ1-1; no clear D gene. This TCR came from a man aged 18 to 30 in good health. Sequenced material: blood. The CDR3 bases are TGTGCCATCAGTGAGGCAGGCGGGACTGAAGCTTTCTTT. Amino acid sequence: CAISEAGGTEAFF.